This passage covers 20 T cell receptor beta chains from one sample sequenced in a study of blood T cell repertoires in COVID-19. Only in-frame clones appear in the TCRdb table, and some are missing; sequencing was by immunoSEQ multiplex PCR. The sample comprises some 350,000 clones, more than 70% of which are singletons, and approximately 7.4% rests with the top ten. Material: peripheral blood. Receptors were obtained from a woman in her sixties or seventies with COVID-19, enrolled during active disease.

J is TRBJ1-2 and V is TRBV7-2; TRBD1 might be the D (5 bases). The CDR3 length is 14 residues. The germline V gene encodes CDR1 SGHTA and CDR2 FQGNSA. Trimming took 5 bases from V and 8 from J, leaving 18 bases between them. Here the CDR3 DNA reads TGTGCCAGCAGCCCCGGGGGGTCCAAGAGGGGCTACACCTTC. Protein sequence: CASSPGGSKRGYTF.

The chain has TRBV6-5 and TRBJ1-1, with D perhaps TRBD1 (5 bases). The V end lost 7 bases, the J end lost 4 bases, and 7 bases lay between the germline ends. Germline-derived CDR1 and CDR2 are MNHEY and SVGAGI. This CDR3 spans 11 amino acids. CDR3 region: CASIGVTEAFF. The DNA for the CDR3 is TGTGCCAGCATAGGGGTCACTGAAGCTTTCTTT.

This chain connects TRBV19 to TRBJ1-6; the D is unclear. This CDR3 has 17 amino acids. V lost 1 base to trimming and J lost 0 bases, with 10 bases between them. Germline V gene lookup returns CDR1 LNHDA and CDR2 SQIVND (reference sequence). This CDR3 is CASSIGGGSSYNSPLHF. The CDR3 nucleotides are TGTGCCAGTAGTATAGGTGGCGGTAGCTCCTATAATTCACCCCTCCACTTT.

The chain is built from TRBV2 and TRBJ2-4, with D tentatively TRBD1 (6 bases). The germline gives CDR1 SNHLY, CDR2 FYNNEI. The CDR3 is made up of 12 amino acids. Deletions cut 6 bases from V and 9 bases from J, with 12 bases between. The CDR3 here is CASSGQRGIQYF. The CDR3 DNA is TGTGCCAGCAGCGGACAGAGGGGCATTCAGTACTTC.

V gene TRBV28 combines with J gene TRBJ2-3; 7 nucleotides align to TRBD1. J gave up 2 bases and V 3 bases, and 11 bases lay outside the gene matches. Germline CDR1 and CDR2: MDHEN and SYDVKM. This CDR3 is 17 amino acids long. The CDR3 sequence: CASSFIEGAGATDTQYF. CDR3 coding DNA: TGTGCCAGCAGTTTTATCGAGGGGGCCGGGGCCACAGATACGCAGTATTTT. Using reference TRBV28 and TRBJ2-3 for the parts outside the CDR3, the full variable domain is DVKVTQSSRYLVKRTGEKVFLECVQDMDHENMFWYRQDPGLGLRLIYFSYDVKMKEKGDIPEGYSVSREKKERFSLILESASTNQTSMYLCASSFIEGAGATDTQYFGPGTRLTVL.

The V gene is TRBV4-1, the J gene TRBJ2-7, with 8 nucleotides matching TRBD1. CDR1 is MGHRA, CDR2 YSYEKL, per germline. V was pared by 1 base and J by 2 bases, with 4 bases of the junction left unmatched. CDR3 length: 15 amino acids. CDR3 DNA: TGCGCCAGCAGCCAAGTGACAGGGGCTACCTACGAGCAGTACTTC. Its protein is CASSQVTGATYEQYF.

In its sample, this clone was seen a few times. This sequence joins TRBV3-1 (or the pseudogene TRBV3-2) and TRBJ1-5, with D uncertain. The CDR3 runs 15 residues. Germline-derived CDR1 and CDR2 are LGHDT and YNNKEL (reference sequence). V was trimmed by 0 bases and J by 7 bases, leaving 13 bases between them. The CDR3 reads CASSQDAGVWQPQHF. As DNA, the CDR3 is TGTGCCAGCAGCCAAGATGCCGGTGTATGGCAGCCCCAGCATTTT.

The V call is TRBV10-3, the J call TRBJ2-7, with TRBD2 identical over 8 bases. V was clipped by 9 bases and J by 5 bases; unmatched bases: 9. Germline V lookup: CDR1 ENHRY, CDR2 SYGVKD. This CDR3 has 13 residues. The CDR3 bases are TGTGCCATTTCCCGGGAGGGCGGCGACGAGCAGTACTTC. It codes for CAISREGGDEQYF.

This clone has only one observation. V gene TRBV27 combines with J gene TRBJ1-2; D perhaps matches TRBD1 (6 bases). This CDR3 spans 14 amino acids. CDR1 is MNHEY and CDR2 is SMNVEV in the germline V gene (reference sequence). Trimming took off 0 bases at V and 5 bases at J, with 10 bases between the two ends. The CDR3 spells CASSLSGGKYGYTF. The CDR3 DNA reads TGTGCCAGCAGTTTATCAGGGGGAAAATATGGCTACACCTTC.

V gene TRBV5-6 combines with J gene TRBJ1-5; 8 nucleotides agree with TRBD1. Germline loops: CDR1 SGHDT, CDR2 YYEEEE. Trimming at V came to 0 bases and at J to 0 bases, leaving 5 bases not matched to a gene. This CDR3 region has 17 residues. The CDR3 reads CASSLAGGQVSNQPQHF. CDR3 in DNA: TGTGCCAGCAGCTTGGCCGGGGGACAGGTTAGCAATCAGCCCCAGCATTTT.

CDR3 in DNA: TGTGCCAGCAGCGTAGGGACTAGCGGGCCCTACGAGCAGTACTTC. It translates to CASSVGTSGPYEQYF. The rearrangement joins TRBV9 to TRBJ2-7; the match to TRBD2 covers 11 bases. Germline V CDR1 and CDR2: SGDLS, YYNGEE. V was pared by 0 bases and J by 2 bases, with 1 base of the junction left unmatched. The CDR3 is 15 amino acids.

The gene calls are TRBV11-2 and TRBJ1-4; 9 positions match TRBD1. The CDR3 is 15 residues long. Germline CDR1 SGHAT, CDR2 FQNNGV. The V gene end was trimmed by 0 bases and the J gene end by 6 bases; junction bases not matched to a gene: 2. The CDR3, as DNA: TGTGCCAGCAGCTTAGATAGGACAGGGGATGAAAAACTGTTTTTT. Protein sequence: CASSLDRTGDEKLFF.

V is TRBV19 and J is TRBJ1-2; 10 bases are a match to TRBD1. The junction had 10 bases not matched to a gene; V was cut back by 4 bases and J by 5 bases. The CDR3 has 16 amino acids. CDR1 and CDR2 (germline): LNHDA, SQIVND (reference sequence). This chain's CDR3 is CASSNLGQGSSYGYTF. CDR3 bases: TGTGCCAGTAGTAATTTGGGACAGGGGAGTAGTTATGGCTACACCTTC.

CDR3 residues: CASSLIRDRGFYGYTF. The DNA of the CDR3 is TGTGCCAGCAGTTTGATCCGGGACAGGGGATTCTATGGCTACACCTTC. This chain links TRBV27 with TRBJ1-2; the match to TRBD1 covers 10 bases. This CDR3 is built from 16 residues. The germline V gene has CDR1 MNHEY and CDR2 SMNVEV (reference sequence). J gave up 4 bases and V 3 bases, and 8 bases lay outside the gene matches.

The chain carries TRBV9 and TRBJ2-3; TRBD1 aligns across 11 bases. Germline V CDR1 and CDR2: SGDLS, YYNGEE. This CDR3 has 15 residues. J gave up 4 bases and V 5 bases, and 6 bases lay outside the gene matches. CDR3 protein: CASRAGQGASDTQYF. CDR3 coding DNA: TGTGCCAGCAGGGCCGGACAGGGGGCGTCAGATACGCAGTATTTT.

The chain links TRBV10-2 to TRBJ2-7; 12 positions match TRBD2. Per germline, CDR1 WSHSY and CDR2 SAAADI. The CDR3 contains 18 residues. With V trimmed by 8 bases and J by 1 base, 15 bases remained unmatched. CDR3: CASSVRASGGAISYEQYF. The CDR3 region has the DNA TGCGCCAGCTCCGTCAGGGCTAGCGGGGGGGCAATATCCTACGAGCAGTACTTC.

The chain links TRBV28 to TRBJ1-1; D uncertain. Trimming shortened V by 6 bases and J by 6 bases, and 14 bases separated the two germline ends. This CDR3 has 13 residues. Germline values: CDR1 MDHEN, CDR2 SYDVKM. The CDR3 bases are TGTGCCAGCAGCCCCCTGTGGGCGTCTGAAGCTTTCTTT. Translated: CASSPLWASEAFF.

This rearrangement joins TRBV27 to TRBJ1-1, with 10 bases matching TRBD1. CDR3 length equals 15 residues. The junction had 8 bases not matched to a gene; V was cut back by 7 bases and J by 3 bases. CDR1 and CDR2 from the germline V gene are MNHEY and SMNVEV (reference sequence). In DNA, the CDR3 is TGTGCCAGCACCAGGACCGGGACAGGGGACACTGAAGCTTTCTTT. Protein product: CASTRTGTGDTEAFF.

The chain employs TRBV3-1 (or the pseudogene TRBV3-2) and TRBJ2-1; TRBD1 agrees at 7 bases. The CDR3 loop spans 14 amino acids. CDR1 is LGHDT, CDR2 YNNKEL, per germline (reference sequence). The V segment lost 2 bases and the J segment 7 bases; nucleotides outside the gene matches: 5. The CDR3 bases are TGTGCCAGCAGCCAATCACAGGGGCGGAATGAGCAGTTCTTC. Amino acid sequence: CASSQSQGRNEQFF.

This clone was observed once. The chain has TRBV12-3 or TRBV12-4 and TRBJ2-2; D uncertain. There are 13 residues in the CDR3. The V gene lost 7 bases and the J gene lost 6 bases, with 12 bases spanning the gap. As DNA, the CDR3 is TGTGCCAGCACTCCTCTAGATTCCGGGGAGCTGTTTTTT. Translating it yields CASTPLDSGELFF.